These T cell receptor beta chains were read from a single sample in a study of CD8 T cells in ankylosing spondylitis. TCRdb re-derived calls from the 5' RACE reads in MiXCR, one entry per CDR3 protein. The sample lists about 160,000 distinct CDR3 sequences; 15% to 20% were seen once. Sequenced: blood, either unsorted or a sorted T cell fraction (not recorded which). The receptor set was obtained from a male donor with ankylosing spondylitis or in good health (not recorded which). Each CDR3 is given with its conserved first and last residue. Each record gives: clone size, V gene, J gene, D gene, CDR3 DNA, CDR3 protein. A D gene is named only where the DNA matches it firmly. Rows give clone size only sometimes, using once, few, many, or a class for an expanded clone.

few	TRBV29-1	TRBJ2-2	.	TGCAGCGTTCTCCAGGAGCGCACCGGGGAGCTGTTTTTT	CSVLQERTGELFF
many	TRBV7-9	TRBJ2-1	.	TGTGCCAGCAGCTTCACCAGCTCCTACAATGAGCAGTTCTTC	CASSFTSSYNEQFF
many	TRBV27	TRBJ2-7	TRBD1	TGTGCCAGCAGTCGACAGGGACAGGGATACGAGCAGTACTTC	CASSRQGQGYEQYF
.	TRBV5-1	TRBJ2-1	TRBD2	TGCGCCAGCAGCTTGGCGGCGGGAGTGACTGAGCAGTTCTTC	CASSLAAGVTEQFF
few	TRBV9	TRBJ2-2	TRBD1	TGTGCCAGCAGCACAGGACAGGGGAACACCGGGGAGCTGTTTTTT	CASSTGQGNTGELFF
.	TRBV27	TRBJ2-6	.	TGTGCCAGCAGTAGGCCCTCTGGGGCCAACGTCCTGACTTTC	CASSRPSGANVLTF
many	TRBV20-1	TRBJ2-5	.	TGCAGTGCTAGAGCCCGGGGGCGGGAAGAGACCCAGTACTTC	CSARARGREETQYF
many	TRBV20-1	TRBJ2-3	TRBD2	TGCAGTGCTAGAGCCGGGACTAGCGGAGCAGATACGCAGTATTTT	CSARAGTSGADTQYF
many	TRBV12-3/TRBV12-4	TRBJ2-7	.	TGTGCCAGCAGTTTGGAGCGGACCCAATACGAGCAGTACTTC	CASSLERTQYEQYF
few	TRBV28	TRBJ2-2	.	TGTGCCAGCACAAGGAGGCGGGTTACCGGGGAGCTGTTTTTT	CASTRRRVTGELFF
many	TRBV6-5	TRBJ2-2	.	TGTGCCAGCAGTTACTCCATAGGCCTGATGGGCGACACCGGGGAGCTGTTTTTT	CASSYSIGLMGDTGELFF
.	TRBV10-3	TRBJ2-3	TRBD1	TGTGCCATCAGTGAGCCCCAGGGGGTAGCTACGCAGTATTTT	CAISEPQGVATQYF
many	TRBV5-1	TRBJ2-3	TRBD2	TGCGCCAGCAGCACACAAACTAGCGGGAGTACGGATACGCAGTATTTT	CASSTQTSGSTDTQYF
.	TRBV12-3/TRBV12-4	TRBJ2-2	.	TGTGCCAGCAGTTTAAGAGGGTTCACCGGGGAGCTGTTTTTT	CASSLRGFTGELFF
.	TRBV6-2/TRBV6-3	TRBJ2-3	.	TGTGCCAGCAGCCGAGACAAGACGCAGTATTTT	CASSRDKTQYF
.	TRBV4-2	TRBJ2-1	.	TGTGCCAGCAGCCAAGATTTAGCAGCGGCCTACAATGAGCAGTTCTTC	CASSQDLAAAYNEQFF
many	TRBV20-1	TRBJ2-5	.	TGCAGTGCTAGAGCCAATACGGTCAGGGGACCCCAGTACTTC	CSARANTVRGPQYF
many	TRBV5-1	TRBJ1-1	TRBD1	TGCGCCAGCAGCAAGGACAGGGCTGTAAACACTGAAGCTTTCTTT	CASSKDRAVNTEAFF
many	TRBV12-3/TRBV12-4	TRBJ1-4	.	TGTGCCAGCAGTTTAGGGGGCGAAAAACTGTTTTTT	CASSLGGEKLFF
many	TRBV12-3/TRBV12-4	TRBJ2-5	.	TGTGCCAGCAGTTTAAGTTATGAAGAGACCCAGTACTTC	CASSLSYEETQYF
many	TRBV20-1	TRBJ2-1	TRBD2	TGCAGTGCAAGGACTAGCGGGAGCTATGAGCAGTTCTTC	CSARTSGSYEQFF
few	TRBV15	TRBJ2-3	.	TGTGCCACCAGCATCACCCCGGGAGCAGCTAGCACAGATACGCAGTATTTT	CATSITPGAASTDTQYF
many	TRBV9	TRBJ1-1	.	TGTGCCAGCAGCGTAGAGGGATCGACTATTGACACTGAAGCTTTCTTT	CASSVEGSTIDTEAFF
many	TRBV5-1	TRBJ1-5	.	TGCGCCAGCAGCTTTTGGGGCCTTAGCAATCAGCCCCAGCATTTT	CASSFWGLSNQPQHF
.	TRBV20-1	TRBJ2-3	TRBD2	TGCAGCGGGAGGGAGGTAGATACGCAGTATTTT	CSGREVDTQYF
many	TRBV5-1	TRBJ1-5	.	TGCGCCAGCAGCTTGGATACGGGGGCCCACCAGCATTTT	CASSLDTGAHQHF
.	TRBV12-3/TRBV12-4	TRBJ1-5	TRBD1	TGTGCCAGCAGTTCCGCCGGGACAGGGGGAAACCAGCCCCAGCATTTT	CASSSAGTGGNQPQHF
many	TRBV20-1	TRBJ2-3	TRBD2	TGCTGTGCTAGAGATATCGGGGCTAGCGGGAGAACAGATACGCAGTATTTT	CCARDIGASGRTDTQYF
few	TRBV19	TRBJ2-1	TRBD2	TGTGCCAGTAGCCAAACTAGCGATGAGCAGTTCTTC	CASSQTSDEQFF
many	TRBV10-3	TRBJ2-2	TRBD1	TGTGCCATCAGTGAGTCTACAGGGGGGAACACCGGGGAGCTGTTTTTT	CAISESTGGNTGELFF
.	TRBV12-3/TRBV12-4	TRBJ1-2	.	TGTGCCAGCAGTCCCGGGGGAGGGGTCGGCTCTGGCTACACCTTC	CASSPGGGVGSGYTF
.	TRBV28	TRBJ2-1	TRBD2	TGTGCCAGCAGTTCCCGGGCTAGCGGGAATTTCGGCGAGCAGTTCTTC	CASSSRASGNFGEQFF
.	TRBV30	TRBJ2-3	TRBD2	TGTGCCTGGAGACTGGGACTAGCGGTTTTAACAGATACGCAGTATTTT	CAWRLGLAVLTDTQYF
few	TRBV12-3/TRBV12-4	TRBJ2-7	.	TGTGCCAGCAGTTTCTCAACGGGAAGGCCTCACGAGCAGTACTTC	CASSFSTGRPHEQYF
many	TRBV5-1	TRBJ2-1	.	TGCGCCAGCAGCTTGAGTAGCGCCACGTACAATGAGCAGTTCTTC	CASSLSSATYNEQFF